This entry lists 32 T cell receptor beta chains sequenced from one sample in a study of T cells in localized non-small cell lung cancer (dated by TCRdb to 2020 to 2021). Library construction relied on the immunoSEQ multiplex PCR assay. TCRdb mirrors the immuneACCESS table, restricted to in-frame sequences. Some clones are absent from its copies; in checked studies, under half trace to an unresolved V gene, and the reason for the others is unknown. In this sample the table shows approximately 47,000 clones, about 88% of which occur a single time. The top ten constitute roughly 2.5% of the sample. The sample consisted of PBMCs, taken before any cancer treatment. Receptor source: a man between 35 and 75 years old with stage II lung adenocarcinoma.

Details on this clone: Other DNA sequences of this sample code for an identical CDR3. The rearrangement uses TRBV30 and TRBJ1-1; no firm D call. Germline lookup yields CDR1 GTSNPN and CDR2 SVGIG (reference sequence). With 3 bases removed from V and 5 bases from J, the gap between germline ends came to 10 bases. CDR3 size: 12 residues. CDR3 bases: TGTGCCTGGAGGCAGTGGAAAACTGAAGCTTTCTTT. It translates to CAWRQWKTEAFF.

The chain combines TRBV19 with TRBJ1-5; D is perhaps TRBD1 (5 bases). The V end was cut by 2 bases, the J end by 11 bases, with 16 bases between. The CDR3 is 14 amino acids. Germline values: CDR1 LNHDA, CDR2 SQIVND (reference sequence). This CDR3 is CASSILSGTPSQHF. In nucleotides, the CDR3 is TGTGCCAGTAGTATACTTTCCGGGACCCCGTCCCAGCATTTT.

As to this clone: This sample also contains other DNA sequences that code for the same CDR3. This sequence joins TRBV6-5 and TRBJ1-5, with D unresolved. V was cut by 2 bases and J by 5 bases, with 7 bases left in between. CDR1 and CDR2 from the germline V gene are MNHEY and SVGAGI. The CDR3 loop spans 13 amino acids. CDR3 sequence: CASSYGRYQPQHF. As DNA, the CDR3 is TGTGCCAGCAGTTACGGCCGTTATCAGCCCCAGCATTTT.

This chain links TRBV7-6 with TRBJ2-3, with a tentative D call TRBD1 (5 bases). Trimming took 1 base from V and 6 from J, leaving 11 bases between them. The CDR3 spans 14 residues. The V gene's germline CDR1 is SGHVS and CDR2 FNYEAQ. The CDR3 DNA follows: TGTGCCAGCAGCTTAGGTCAGGGTAGGGATACGCAGTATTTT. Its translation: CASSLGQGRDTQYF.

The chain has TRBV4-1 and TRBJ2-3; TRBD2 matches at 7 bases. Germline CDR1 MGHRA, CDR2 YSYEKL. V trimming: 1 base; J trimming: 5 bases; junction bases outside the gene matches: 6. The CDR3 length is 15 residues. DNA for the CDR3: TGCGCCAGCAGCCAAGGGGCGGGGGAAAGAGATACGCAGTATTTT. This translates into CASSQGAGERDTQYF.

The CDR3 spells CASSQERGSSGDQETQYF. The CDR3 DNA sequence: TGTGCCAGCAGCCAAGAGAGGGGGTCTAGCGGGGATCAAGAGACCCAGTACTTC. The chain is built from TRBV4-2 and TRBJ2-5; 9 nucleotides agree with TRBD2. Germline loops: CDR1 LGHNA, CDR2 YNFKEQ. The CDR3 loop spans 18 amino acids. V lost 0 bases and J lost 2; bases outside the gene matches: 10.

The table lists this clone with a count of one. The chain has TRBV11-1 and TRBJ2-1; TRBD2 might be the D (5 bases). V lost 4 bases to trimming and J lost 3 bases, with 7 bases between them. Germline CDR1 and CDR2: SGHAT and FQDESV (reference sequence). This CDR3 has 13 residues. CDR3: CASSSGNYNEQFF. CDR3 coding DNA: TGTGCCAGCAGCTCCGGGAACTACAATGAGCAGTTCTTC.

The chain uses TRBV7-9 and TRBJ1-2; D is undetermined. Germline V gene data show CDR1 as SEHNR and CDR2 as FQNEAQ (reference sequence). V was cut by 7 bases and J by 0 bases, with 18 bases left in between. CDR3 length: 16 residues. The CDR3 loop reads CASTILEGLANYGYTF. CDR3 bases: TGTGCCAGCACCATCTTAGAGGGCCTAGCTAACTATGGCTACACCTTC.

The sample holds a few counts of this clone. The rearrangement joins TRBV15 to TRBJ1-1, with D uncertain. V lost 1 base, J lost 0 bases, and 9 bases lay in between. Germline V gene sequence: CDR1 LNHNV, CDR2 YYDKDF (reference sequence). The CDR3 spans 15 residues. For the CDR3, the DNA is TGTGCCACCAGCAGAGTGGGAATTATGAACACTGAAGCTTTCTTT. It is translated as CATSRVGIMNTEAFF.

The chain is built from TRBV9 and TRBJ2-3; 9 nucleotides line up with TRBD2. This CDR3 region has 16 residues. Germline values: CDR1 SGDLS, CDR2 YYNGEE. Trimming took 0 bases from V and 6 from J; bases not matched to a gene: 8. CDR3 region: CASSVVGGLAGDTQYF. The CDR3 bases are TGTGCCAGCAGCGTAGTAGGGGGACTAGCCGGTGATACGCAGTATTTT. Looking up the rest from reference TRBV9 and TRBJ2-3 gives the full variable domain: DSGVTQTPKHLITATGQRVTLRCSPRSGDLSVYWYQQSLDQGLQFLIQYYNGEERAKGNILERFSAQQFPDLHSELNLSSLELGDSALYFCASSVVGGLAGDTQYFGPGTRLTVL.

Only a few counts were recorded for this clone. The J gene is TRBJ2-1, the V gene TRBV4-1, with 16 bases lining up with TRBD2. Germline trimming cut 3 bases from V and 5 bases from J; bases unmatched to any gene: 10. CDR3 length equals 19 residues. CDR1 is MGHRA, CDR2 YSYEKL, per germline. CDR3 loop: CASSHPGLAGGPRNNEQFF. The CDR3 bases are TGCGCCAGCAGCCACCCGGGACTAGCGGGGGGGCCTAGGAACAATGAGCAGTTCTTC.

The chain has TRBV28 and TRBJ2-3, with 8 bases identical to TRBD1. The CDR3 runs 18 residues. J was trimmed by 0 bases and V by 1 base; bases with no gene match: 9. Germline CDR1 reads MDHEN; CDR2 reads SYDVKM. The CDR3 DNA follows: TGTGCCAGCAGTTTATCAACGGACAGGGCCACTAGCACAGATACGCAGTATTTT. The encoded protein is CASSLSTDRATSTDTQYF.

The V call is TRBV27, the J call TRBJ1-5, with D hard to call. The CDR3 sequence is 15 residues long. Trimming removed 4 bases from V and 3 bases from J, with 13 bases in between. In germline, CDR1 is MNHEY, CDR2 SMNVEV (reference sequence). DNA of the CDR3: TGTGCCAGCAGTTCCAAGGTTGGGGTCAATCAGCCCCAGCATTTT. It is translated as CASSSKVGVNQPQHF.

The CDR3 sequence is CSAVGETQYF. CDR3 DNA sequence: TGCAGCGCGGTGGGGGAGACCCAGTACTTC. This chain links TRBV29-1 with TRBJ2-5; D is unclear. Trimming removed 7 bases from V and 5 bases from J, with 8 bases in between. From germline, CDR1 is SQVTM and CDR2 ANQGSEA. The CDR3 has 10 residues.

The V call is TRBV6-5, the J call TRBJ1-5, with 9 bases fitting TRBD1. V lost 9 bases to trimming and J lost 1 base; unmatched junction nucleotides: 7. This CDR3 comprises 15 residues. Germline CDR1 MNHEY, CDR2 SVGAGI. The CDR3 loop reads CASQGDRASNQPQHF. Here the CDR3 DNA reads TGTGCCAGTCAGGGGGACAGGGCCAGCAATCAGCCCCAGCATTTT.

J is TRBJ1-3 and V is TRBV5-1; a weak D match, TRBD1 (6 bases). V lost 4 bases to trimming and J lost 1 base, with 9 bases between them. The germline CDR1 and CDR2 sequences are SGHRS and YFSETQ. This CDR3 contains 14 residues. The CDR3 sequence is CASSDTGSGNTIYF. DNA of the CDR3: TGCGCCAGCAGCGACACAGGGTCTGGAAACACCATATATTTT.

Only a few counts were recorded for this clone. The V gene is TRBV9, the J gene TRBJ2-5; D gene ambiguous. Per the germline V gene, CDR1 is SGDLS and CDR2 is YYNGEE. The germline V and J ends were trimmed by 2 bases and 3 bases, with 8 bases remaining between them. This CDR3 has 13 amino acids. CDR3 region: CASSVQDEETQYF. The CDR3 DNA reads TGTGCCAGCAGCGTCCAGGACGAAGAGACCCAGTACTTC.

The V gene is TRBV2, the J gene TRBJ1-1; unclear D gene. The CDR3 is 13 residues long. Trimming took 10 bases from V and 0 from J, leaving 12 bases between them. Germline V gene data show CDR1 as SNHLY and CDR2 as FYNNEI. CDR3 residues: CATASQMNTEAFF. DNA for the CDR3: TGTGCCACCGCCTCACAGATGAACACTGAAGCTTTCTTT.

This sequence joins TRBV5-5 and TRBJ1-1, with 7 bases that match TRBD1. The V segment lost 4 bases and the J segment 0 bases; nucleotides outside the gene matches: 12. CDR1 is SGHKS and CDR2 is YYEKEE in the germline V gene (reference sequence). The CDR3 totals 17 residues. The CDR3 here is CASSKSQGVALNTEAFF. The CDR3 DNA follows: TGTGCCAGCAGCAAATCCCAGGGGGTGGCCCTGAACACTGAAGCTTTCTTT. Looking up the rest from reference TRBV5-5 and TRBJ1-1 gives the full variable domain: DAGVTQSPTHLIKTRGQQVTLRCSPISGHKSVSWYQQVLGQGPQFIFQYYEKEERGRGNFPDRFSARQFPNYSSELNVNALLLGDSALYLCASSKSQGVALNTEAFFGQGTRLTVV.

The chain carries TRBV6-1 and TRBJ1-5; D is undetermined. Germline V lookup: CDR1 MNHNS, CDR2 SASEGT. Trimming took 7 bases from V and 0 from J, leaving 13 bases between them. The CDR3 runs 15 residues. The CDR3 protein is CASIGGQDSNQPQHF. For the CDR3, the DNA is TGTGCCAGCATAGGAGGGCAGGATAGCAATCAGCCCCAGCATTTT.

This clone was counted once. This chain links TRBV9 with TRBJ2-1, with TRBD2 matching 16 bases. Trimming removed 3 bases from V and 2 bases from J; junction bases left unmatched: 8. Germline assignment: CDR1 SGDLS and CDR2 YYNGEE. CDR3 size: 19 residues. In DNA, the CDR3 is TGTGCCAGCAGCGGATCCGGGACTAGCGGGGGGGCACCCTACAATGAGCAGTTCTTC. Its translation is CASSGSGTSGGAPYNEQFF.

This chain connects TRBV13 to TRBJ2-7, with TRBD1 matching 11 bases. Per the germline V gene, CDR1 is PRHDT and CDR2 is FYEKMQ (reference sequence). The length of the CDR3 is 14 residues. J lost 8 bases, V lost 4 bases, and 7 bases had no gene match. CDR3 protein: CASSSGTGGHKQYV. CDR3 DNA sequence: TGTGCCAGCAGCTCCGGGACAGGGGGGCACAAGCAGTACGTC.

As for this clone: Within the sample, other DNA sequences also encode this same CDR3. This chain uses TRBV5-1 with TRBJ1-1, with TRBD1 matching 7 bases. Germline V gene sequence: CDR1 SGHRS, CDR2 YFSETQ. This CDR3 has 14 amino acids. V was clipped by 0 bases and J by 3 bases; unmatched bases: 2. CDR3 bases: TGCGCCAGCAGCTTGGAAGGGGGCTACACTGAAGCTTTCTTT. It yields the protein CASSLEGGYTEAFF. The whole variable domain, remainder taken from reference TRBV5-1 and TRBJ1-1, is KAGVTQTPRYLIKTRGQQVTLSCSPISGHRSVSWYQQTPGQGLQFLFEYFSETQRNKGNFPGRFSGRQFSNSRSEMNVSTLELGDSALYLCASSLEGGYTEAFFGQGTRLTVV.

V is TRBV6-6 and J is TRBJ2-5; D ambiguous. The CDR3 is made up of 13 amino acids. V lost 4 bases, J lost 0 bases, and 6 bases lay in between. The germline V gene encodes CDR1 MNHNY and CDR2 SVGAGI (reference sequence). For the CDR3, the DNA is TGTGCCAGCAGTTGGGCGTACCAAGAGACCCAGTACTTC. It yields the protein CASSWAYQETQYF.

A single count supports this clone. This chain uses TRBV14 with TRBJ1-2; D unclear. Germline assignment: CDR1 SGHDN and CDR2 FVKESK. The germline V and J ends were trimmed by 1 base and 5 bases, with 5 bases remaining between them. This CDR3 has 12 amino acids. DNA of the CDR3: TGTGCCAGCAGCCAAGGTCAATATGGCTACACCTTC. Protein sequence: CASSQGQYGYTF.

This chain uses TRBV19 with TRBJ1-5; D gene ambiguous. Germline-derived CDR1 and CDR2 are LNHDA and SQIVND (reference sequence). V lost 3 bases, J lost 0 bases, and 12 bases lay in between. The CDR3 is 16 amino acids. In DNA form, the CDR3 reads TGTGCCAGTAGTATTTTGTCAGGCTCTAGCAATCAGCCCCAGCATTTT. Translating gives CASSILSGSSNQPQHF.

This clone was counted between two and nine times. The chain has TRBV5-1 and TRBJ2-5; TRBD2 agrees at 9 bases. CDR1 SGHRS and CDR2 YFSETQ come from the germline V gene. The CDR3 consists of 17 residues. Trimming removed 0 bases from V and 5 bases from J; junction bases left unmatched: 11. As DNA, the CDR3 is TGCGCCAGCAGCTTGGCTAGCGGGGTCATCCGCCAGGAGACCCAGTACTTC. This encodes CASSLASGVIRQETQYF. Variable domain in full (rest from reference TRBV5-1 and TRBJ2-5): KAGVTQTPRYLIKTRGQQVTLSCSPISGHRSVSWYQQTPGQGLQFLFEYFSETQRNKGNFPGRFSGRQFSNSRSEMNVSTLELGDSALYLCASSLASGVIRQETQYFGPGTRLLVL.

The gene calls are TRBV9 and TRBJ1-4, with TRBD1 as a possible D gene (5 bases). Trimming shortened V by 0 bases and J by 0 bases, and 9 bases separated the two germline ends. The CDR3 sequence is 16 residues long. Germline CDR1 SGDLS, CDR2 YYNGEE. The CDR3 is CASSVGRGATNEKLFF. For the CDR3, the DNA is TGTGCCAGCAGCGTAGGTAGGGGTGCAACTAATGAAAAACTGTTTTTT.

This clone has only a few counts. The chain employs TRBV5-1 and TRBJ1-1; D not resolved. The CDR3 is 15 residues long. V was pared by 2 bases and J by 0 bases, with 11 bases between. Per germline, CDR1 SGHRS and CDR2 YFSETQ. In DNA, the CDR3 is TGCGCCAGCAGCTTAACCAATACCGTGAACACTGAAGCTTTCTTT. Amino acids: CASSLTNTVNTEAFF.

The chain carries TRBV9 and TRBJ2-1; D is ambiguous. This CDR3 is 13 amino acids long. From germline, CDR1 is SGDLS and CDR2 YYNGEE. Trimming cost V 3 bases and J 5 bases, with 9 bases left between them. CDR3 region: CASSGHPDNEQFF. CDR3 nucleotides: TGTGCCAGCAGCGGTCACCCGGACAATGAGCAGTTCTTC.

This chain connects TRBV18 to TRBJ2-5; either TRBD1 or TRBD2 may fit D (6 bases each). Germline CDR1 and CDR2: KGHSH and LQKENI. The CDR3 sequence is 20 residues long. V shed 2 bases and J shed 5 bases, with 30 bases lying between them. The CDR3 here is CASSPFCLIGRVGGWETQYF. As DNA, the CDR3 is TGTGCCAGCTCACCATTTTGCTTGATAGGAAGAGTAGGGGGGTGGGAGACCCAGTACTTC. The whole variable domain, filled in from reference TRBV18 and TRBJ2-5, reads NAGVMQNPRHLVRRRGQEARLRCSPMKGHSHVYWYRQLPEEGLKFMVYLQKENIIDESGMPKERFSAEFPKEGPSILRIQQVVRGDSAAYFCASSPFCLIGRVGGWETQYFGPGTRLLVL.

This clone was observed a single time. The rearrangement links TRBV7-9 to TRBJ1-3, with 10 bases lining up with TRBD1. V shed 5 bases, J shed 0 bases, and the junction held 13 bases outside the gene matches. In germline, CDR1 is SEHNR, CDR2 FQNEAQ (reference sequence). This CDR3 has 19 residues. The CDR3 region has the DNA TGTGCCAGCAGCACCCGGGACAGGGGACCGAAGAGCTCTGGAAACACCATATATTTT. This sequence encodes CASSTRDRGPKSSGNTIYF.